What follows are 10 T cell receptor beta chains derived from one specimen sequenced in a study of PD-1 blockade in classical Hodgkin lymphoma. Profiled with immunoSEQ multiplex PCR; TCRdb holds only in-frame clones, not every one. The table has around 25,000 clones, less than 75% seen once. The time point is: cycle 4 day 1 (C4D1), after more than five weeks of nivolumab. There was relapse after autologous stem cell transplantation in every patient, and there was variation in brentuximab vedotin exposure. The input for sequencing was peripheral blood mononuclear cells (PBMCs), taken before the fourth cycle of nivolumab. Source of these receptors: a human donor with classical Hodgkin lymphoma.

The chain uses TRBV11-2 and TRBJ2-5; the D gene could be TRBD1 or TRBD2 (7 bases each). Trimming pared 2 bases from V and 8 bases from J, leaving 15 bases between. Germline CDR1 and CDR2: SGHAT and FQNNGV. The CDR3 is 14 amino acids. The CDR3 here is CASSLPSGGGTQYF. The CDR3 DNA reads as TGTGCCAGCAGCTTACCTAGCGGAGGGGGCACCCAGTACTTC.

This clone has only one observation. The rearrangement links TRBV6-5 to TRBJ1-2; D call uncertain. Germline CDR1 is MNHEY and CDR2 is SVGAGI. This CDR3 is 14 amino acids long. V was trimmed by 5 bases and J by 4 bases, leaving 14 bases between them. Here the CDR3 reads CASSPETPFYGYTF. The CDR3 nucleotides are TGTGCCAGCAGTCCAGAGACTCCATTCTATGGCTACACCTTC.

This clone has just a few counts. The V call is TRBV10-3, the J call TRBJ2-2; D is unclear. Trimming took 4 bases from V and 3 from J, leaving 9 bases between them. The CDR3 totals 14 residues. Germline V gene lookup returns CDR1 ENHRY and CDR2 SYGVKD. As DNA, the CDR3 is TGTGCCATCAGTGTATACTATTACACCGGGGAGCTGTTTTTT. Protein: CAISVYYYTGELFF.

CDR3 residues: CASSLAMNTEAFF. DNA for the CDR3: TGTGCCAGCAGCTTAGCGATGAACACTGAAGCTTTCTTT. V gene TRBV11-1 combines with J gene TRBJ1-1; no clear D. In germline, CDR1 is SGHAT, CDR2 FQDESV (reference sequence). CDR3 size: 13 residues. Trimming cost V 0 bases and J 0 bases, with 2 bases left between them.

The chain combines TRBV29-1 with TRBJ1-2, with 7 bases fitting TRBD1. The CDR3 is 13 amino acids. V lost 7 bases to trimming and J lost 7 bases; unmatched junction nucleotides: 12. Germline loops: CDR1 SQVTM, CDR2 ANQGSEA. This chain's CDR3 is CSAKTGTEGGYTF. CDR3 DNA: TGCAGCGCTAAAACCGGGACAGAGGGTGGCTACACCTTC.

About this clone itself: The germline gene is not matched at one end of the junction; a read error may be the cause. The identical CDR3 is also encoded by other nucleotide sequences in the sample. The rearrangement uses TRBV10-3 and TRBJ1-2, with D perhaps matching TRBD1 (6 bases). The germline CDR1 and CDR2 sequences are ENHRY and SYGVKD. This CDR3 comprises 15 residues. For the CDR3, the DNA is TGTGCCATCAGCCCAGATGACAGGTTACTCTATGGCTACACCTTT. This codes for CAISPDDRLLYGYTF.

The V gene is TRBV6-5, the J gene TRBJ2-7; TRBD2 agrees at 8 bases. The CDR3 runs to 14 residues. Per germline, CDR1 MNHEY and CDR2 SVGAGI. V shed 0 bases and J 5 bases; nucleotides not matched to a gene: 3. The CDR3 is CASSYSPTSDEQYF. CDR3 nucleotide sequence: TGTGCCAGCAGTTACTCCCCGACTAGCGACGAGCAGTACTTC.

This chain's CDR3 is CASSYRGNYGYTF. The CDR3 nucleotides are TGCGCCAGCAGTTATCGGGGCAACTATGGCTACACCTTC. The J gene is TRBJ1-2, the V gene TRBV5-1; a possible D gene is TRBD1 (5 bases). CDR1 is SGHRS and CDR2 is YFSETQ in the germline V gene. The CDR3 runs 13 residues. Trimming took 5 bases from V and 2 from J, leaving 10 bases between them.

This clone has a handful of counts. The CDR3 loop is CASSPSSGNTIYF. For the CDR3, the DNA is TGTGCCAGCTCACCAAGCTCTGGAAACACCATATATTTT. The V call is TRBV18, the J call TRBJ1-3; D is uncertain. The germline V and J ends were trimmed by 2 bases and 0 bases, with 2 bases remaining between them. Germline CDR1 KGHSH, CDR2 LQKENI. The CDR3 totals 13 residues.

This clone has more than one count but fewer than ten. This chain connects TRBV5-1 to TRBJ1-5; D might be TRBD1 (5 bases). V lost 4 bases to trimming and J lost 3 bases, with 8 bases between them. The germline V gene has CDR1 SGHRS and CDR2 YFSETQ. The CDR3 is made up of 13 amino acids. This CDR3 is CASSLDNNQPQHF. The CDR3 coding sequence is TGCGCCAGCAGCCTGGACAACAATCAGCCCCAGCATTTT.